This TCR beta chain was retrieved from a study of T cell changes during pregnancy in multiple sclerosis. V lost 2 bases, J lost 10 bases, and 12 bases lay in between. The CDR3 is 13 residues long. Germline V lookup: CDR1 SGHTA, CDR2 FQGTGA. Clones were read by immunoSEQ multiplex PCR, and TCRdb kept only the in-frame ones, dropping some. This table holds around 35,000 clones, approximately 87% found once. This TCR was sampled from a female donor with multiple sclerosis, enrolled in a pregnancy study. The rearrangement joins TRBV7-3 to TRBJ2-1, with D maybe TRBD1 (6 bases). The material was CD8+ T cells from peripheral blood mononuclear cells, obtained after pregnancy. The CDR3 DNA reads as TGTGCCAGCAGCTTAGCCGGGACACACGAGCAGTTCTTC. Translated, it gives CASSLAGTHEQFF.